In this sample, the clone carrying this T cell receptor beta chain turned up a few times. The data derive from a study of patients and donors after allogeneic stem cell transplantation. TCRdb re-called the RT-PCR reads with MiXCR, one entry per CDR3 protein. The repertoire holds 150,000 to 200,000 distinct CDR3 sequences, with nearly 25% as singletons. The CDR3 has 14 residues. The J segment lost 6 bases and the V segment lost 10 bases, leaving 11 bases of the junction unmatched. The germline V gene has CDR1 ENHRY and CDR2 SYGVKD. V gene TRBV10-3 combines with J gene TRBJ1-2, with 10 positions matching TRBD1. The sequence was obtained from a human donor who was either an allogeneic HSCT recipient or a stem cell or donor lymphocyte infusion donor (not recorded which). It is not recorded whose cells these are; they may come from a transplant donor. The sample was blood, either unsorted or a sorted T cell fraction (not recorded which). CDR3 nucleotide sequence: TGTGCCACCCGACCCCTGACAGGGGGCCATGGCTACACCTTC. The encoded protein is CATRPLTGGHGYTF.